What follows are 9 T cell receptor beta chains derived from one specimen sequenced in a study of blood T cell repertoires in COVID-19 (dated by TCRdb to about 2020). The library was made by the immunoSEQ multiplex PCR assay. TCRdb mirrors the immuneACCESS table, restricted to in-frame sequences. Some clones are absent from its copies; in checked studies, under half trace to an unresolved V gene, and the reason for the others is unknown. The sample table records approximately 15,000 clones; less than 80% of these occur just once. Of the sample, 7.5% to 10% falls within the top ten clones. Sequenced material: peripheral blood. Every receptor here comes from a man in his 70s with acute or convalescent COVID-19.

The chain uses TRBV5-8 and TRBJ2-5; weak D call: TRBD2 (5 bases). The CDR3 is 14 amino acids. Trimming removed 2 bases at V and 5 bases at J, with 13 bases between. The V gene's germline CDR1 is SGHTS and CDR2 YDEGEE. The CDR3 loop is CASSLGYREETQYF. DNA for the CDR3: TGTGCCAGCAGCTTAGGTTATAGGGAGGAGACCCAGTACTTC.

The V and J genes are TRBV2 and TRBJ2-1; 8 bases match TRBD2. The germline gives CDR1 SNHLY, CDR2 FYNNEI. J gave up 4 bases and V 5 bases, and 7 bases lay outside the gene matches. The CDR3 sequence is 15 residues long. The CDR3 is CASSSGGASYNEQFF. CDR3 DNA: TGTGCCAGCAGTTCCGGGGGGGCCAGTTACAATGAGCAGTTCTTC.

The V gene is TRBV27, the J gene TRBJ2-7; 9 nucleotides line up with TRBD1. With 3 bases clipped from V and 7 bases from J, the junction kept 10 bases outside the gene matches. The CDR3 totals 15 residues. Germline V CDR1 and CDR2: MNHEY, SMNVEV (reference sequence). The CDR3 sequence is CASSFLGTGSGEQYF. The DNA of the CDR3 is TGTGCCAGCAGTTTCCTAGGGACAGGGTCGGGTGAGCAGTACTTC.

This clone has just a few counts. The rearrangement joins TRBV5-5 to TRBJ2-2, with D possibly being TRBD1 (6 bases). Germline assignment: CDR1 SGHKS and CDR2 YYEKEE (reference sequence). V lost 0 bases and J lost 2, with 8 bases in between. The CDR3 is made up of 15 amino acids. CDR3 region: CASSLVGTNTGELFF. CDR3 DNA sequence: TGTGCCAGCAGCTTGGTAGGGACAAACACCGGGGAGCTGTTTTTT.

This clone has only a few counts. This rearrangement joins TRBV11-2 to TRBJ1-2, with D possibly being TRBD1 (5 bases). Deletions cut 2 bases from V and 4 bases from J, with 11 bases between. This CDR3 comprises 14 residues. The germline V gene encodes CDR1 SGHAT and CDR2 FQNNGV. This CDR3 reads CASSLTSRVYGYTF. The CDR3 region has the DNA TGTGCCAGCAGCTTAACGAGCAGGGTCTATGGCTACACCTTC.

The chain combines TRBV3-1 (or the pseudogene TRBV3-2) with TRBJ1-2; D perhaps matches TRBD1 (6 bases). The CDR3 is 15 residues long. CDR1 and CDR2 (germline): LGHDT, YNNKEL (reference sequence). Trimming shortened V by 4 bases and J by 4 bases, and 16 bases separated the two germline ends. The CDR3 reads CASSRGAGAVYGYTF. CDR3 sequence (DNA): TGTGCCAGCAGCCGCGGCGCAGGGGCGGTCTATGGCTACACCTTC.

J is TRBJ1-3 and V is TRBV5-1, with no clear D. The germline V and J ends were trimmed by 5 bases and 0 bases, with 9 bases remaining between them. Germline V gives CDR1 SGHRS, CDR2 YFSETQ. This CDR3 is 14 amino acids long. CDR3 nucleotide sequence: TGCGCCAGCAGGTCGGGAATCTCTGGAAACACCATATATTTT. Protein: CASRSGISGNTIYF.

The CDR3 here is CASSSSRGRDNEQFF. The CDR3 nucleotides are TGTGCCAGCAGCTCATCCCGGGGGAGGGACAATGAGCAGTTCTTC. V is TRBV11-3 and J is TRBJ2-1, with 7 positions matching TRBD2. V lost 4 bases and J lost 5; bases outside the gene matches: 8. The CDR3 covers 15 residues. The V gene's germline CDR1 is SGHNT and CDR2 YENEEA.

The chain is built from TRBV6-6 and TRBJ1-2, with D tentatively TRBD1 (6 bases). V was clipped by 7 bases and J by 6 bases, with 12 bases between them. CDR1 and CDR2 (germline): MNHNY, SVGAGI (reference sequence). The CDR3 is 12 amino acids. The CDR3 bases are TGTGCCAGCAAGGGGGGGGATCATGGCTACACCTTC. This encodes CASKGGDHGYTF.